These 30 T cell receptor beta chains came from one sample sequenced in a study of CD8 T cells in ankylosing spondylitis. The study's findings and limits: Ankylosing spondylitis blood appeared to be characterized by a TCR beta motif of 7 to 9 highly homologous variants.

No antigen is known for these receptors. TCRdb re-called the 5' RACE reads through MiXCR, storing one row per CDR3 protein. The table lists a few hundred thousand distinct CDR3 sequences, approximately 20% of them singletons. Sequenced: blood, either unsorted or a sorted T cell fraction (not recorded which). Receptors were obtained from a male donor with ankylosing spondylitis.

This clonotype was seen only a few times. This chain joins TRBV20-1 and TRBJ2-1; 8 nucleotides match TRBD1. The V gene end was trimmed by 5 bases and the J gene end by 0 bases; junction bases not matched to a gene: 6. CDR3 length: 15 residues. Germline V lookup: CDR1 DFQATT, CDR2 SNEGSKA (reference sequence). The DNA of the CDR3 is TGCAGTGCTGGACAGGGTGGAAACTCCTACAATGAGCAGTTCTTC. Protein sequence: CSAGQGGNSYNEQFF.

The chain recombines TRBV7-2 with TRBJ2-2; D not certain. The length of the CDR3 is 15 residues. The germline V and J ends were trimmed by 4 bases and 1 base, with 10 bases remaining between them. Germline loops: CDR1 SGHTA, CDR2 FQGNSA. The CDR3 region has the DNA TGTGCCAGCAGCTCCACGACCCAGAACACCGGGGAGCTGTTTTTT. Protein sequence: CASSSTTQNTGELFF.

A few counts support this clonotype. The CDR3 nucleotides are TGTGCCAGCAGAGACAGGGGGGGAAACACCGGGGAGCTGTTTTTT. Translation gives CASRDRGGNTGELFF. The rearrangement uses TRBV9 and TRBJ2-2, with 9 bases fitting TRBD1. The CDR3 sequence is 15 residues long. V lost 5 bases, J lost 2 bases, and 4 bases stayed unmatched. The V gene's germline CDR1 is SGDLS and CDR2 YYNGEE.

This clonotype was detected only a few times. The V call is TRBV5-1, the J call TRBJ2-1; TRBD2 matches 7 bases. The length of the CDR3 is 13 residues. V lost 3 bases, J lost 8 bases, and 5 bases stayed unmatched. Germline V gives CDR1 SGHRS, CDR2 YFSETQ. DNA of the CDR3: TGCGCCAGCAGCTCGACTAGCCCGGATGAGCAGTTCTTC. Protein: CASSSTSPDEQFF.

This clonotype turned up a few times. The rearrangement links TRBV20-1 to TRBJ2-1; possible D gene TRBD2, 6 bases. Germline CDR1 reads DFQATT; CDR2 reads SNEGSKA (reference sequence). CDR3 length equals 15 residues. V lost 5 bases, J lost 1 base, and 15 bases lay in between. Here the CDR3 reads CSAGPGGASYNEQFF. For the CDR3, the DNA is TGCAGTGCTGGTCCCGGCGGGGCATCCTACAATGAGCAGTTCTTC.

The chain uses TRBV10-3 and TRBJ2-1, with TRBD2 matching 8 bases. Germline V gives CDR1 ENHRY, CDR2 SYGVKD. After removal of 5 bases from V and 15 bases from J, the junction contained 12 bases not matched to a gene. The CDR3 covers 13 residues. CDR3 protein: CAISSERGLESFF. DNA for the CDR3: TGTGCCATCAGTAGTGAGAGGGGACTAGAGTCGTTCTTC.

This clonotype was seen at least ten times. The gene calls are TRBV5-1 and TRBJ1-4; 12 bases agree with TRBD1. The V gene's germline CDR1 is SGHRS and CDR2 YFSETQ. This CDR3 region has 14 residues. V shed 4 bases and J 8 bases; nucleotides not matched to a gene: 3. CDR3 nucleotide sequence: TGCGCCAGCAGCCACGGGACAGGGGGCGAAAAACTGTTTTTT. It yields the protein CASSHGTGGEKLFF. Complete variable domain (other parts from reference TRBV5-1 and TRBJ1-4): KAGVTQTPRYLIKTRGQQVTLSCSPISGHRSVSWYQQTPGQGLQFLFEYFSETQRNKGNFPGRFSGRQFSNSRSEMNVSTLELGDSALYLCASSHGTGGEKLFFGSGTQLSVL.

The chain links TRBV6-1 to TRBJ2-5; 7 positions agree with TRBD1. Trimming took 8 bases from V and 1 from J; bases not matched to a gene: 10. The CDR3 covers 15 residues. Germline assignment: CDR1 MNHNS and CDR2 SASEGT. The CDR3 here is CASGILQGVQETQYF. The CDR3 nucleotides are TGTGCCAGCGGTATCCTCCAGGGGGTCCAAGAGACCCAGTACTTC.

About this clonotype itself: One junction end disagrees with the germline gene, perhaps due to a read error. This sequence joins TRBV30 and TRBJ1-2; D is perhaps TRBD1 (5 bases). This CDR3 region has 15 residues. From germline, CDR1 is GTSNPN and CDR2 SVGIG (reference sequence). In DNA form, the CDR3 reads TGTGCCTGGAGTGTAGCCGGGGCCCCCAACTACGGCTACACCTTC. Amino acids: CAWSVAGAPNYGYTF.

This clonotype came up a few times. The CDR3 DNA reads TGCGCCAGCAGCTCAAACGGACTAGCGGGAGTCAATGAGCAGTTCTTC. The encoded protein is CASSSNGLAGVNEQFF. The chain employs TRBV5-1 and TRBJ2-1; 13 bases match TRBD2. CDR3 size: 16 residues. J was trimmed by 6 bases and V by 3 bases; bases with no gene match: 6. Germline loops: CDR1 SGHRS, CDR2 YFSETQ.

The V call is TRBV25-1, the J call TRBJ2-2; TRBD2 agrees at 11 bases. The CDR3 extends over 15 amino acids. Per germline, CDR1 MGHDK and CDR2 SYGVNS. The trim removed 6 bases at V and 6 bases at J, leaving 6 bases unmatched. The CDR3 here is CASSAPGLAAGELFF. CDR3 DNA: TGTGCCAGCAGCGCCCCGGGACTAGCGGCCGGGGAGCTGTTTTTT. Full variable domain (missing parts from reference TRBV25-1 and TRBJ2-2): EADIYQTPRYLVIGTGKKITLECSQTMGHDKMYWYQQDPGMELHLIHYSYGVNSTEKGDLSSESTVSRIRTEHFPLTLESARPSHTSQYLCASSAPGLAAGELFFGEGSRLTVL.

The chain links TRBV10-3 to TRBJ2-5; perhaps D is TRBD1 or TRBD2 (5 bases each). The germline gives CDR1 ENHRY, CDR2 SYGVKD. CDR3 length: 13 amino acids. V lost 8 bases, J lost 2 bases, and 12 bases lay in between. The chain's CDR3 is CAIGPGGQETQYF. For the CDR3, the DNA is TGTGCCATCGGGCCTGGGGGACAAGAGACCCAGTACTTC.

The rearrangement joins TRBV12-3 or TRBV12-4 to TRBJ2-1; 9 bases line up with TRBD2. The CDR3 spans 16 residues. Losses at the gene ends were 5 bases for V and 12 bases for J; bases not matched to a gene: 17. The CDR3 here is CASSPGTSQTLLVQFF. The CDR3 nucleotides are TGTGCCAGCAGTCCAGGGACTAGCCAAACCCTCTTAGTGCAGTTCTTC.

The CDR3 region has the DNA TGTGCCAGCAGCCTGCCCCTAGCGGGAGTAAGACTGGAGACCCAGTACTTC. Translated: CASSLPLAGVRLETQYF. This chain connects TRBV28 to TRBJ2-5, with 10 bases identical to TRBD2. With V trimmed by 6 bases and J by 5 bases, 15 bases remained unmatched. The CDR3 totals 17 residues. Looked up from germline, CDR1 is MDHEN and CDR2 is SYDVKM. Looking up the rest from reference TRBV28 and TRBJ2-5 gives the full variable domain: DVKVTQSSRYLVKRTGEKVFLECVQDMDHENMFWYRQDPGLGLRLIYFSYDVKMKEKGDIPEGYSVSREKKERFSLILESASTNQTSMYLCASSLPLAGVRLETQYFGPGTRLLVL.

This clonotype occurred many times. The V gene is TRBV30, the J gene TRBJ2-7; 8 positions agree with TRBD2. V was clipped by 0 bases and J by 9 bases; unmatched bases: 4. CDR3 length: 12 amino acids. Germline V gene data show CDR1 as GTSNPN and CDR2 as SVGIG (reference sequence). The CDR3: CAWSVVAGRQYF. The CDR3 DNA is TGTGCCTGGAGTGTAGTAGCGGGGCGGCAGTACTTC.

The V and J genes are TRBV20-1 and TRBJ1-1; D not certain. The CDR3 spans 13 residues. Trimming removed 6 bases at V and 3 bases at J, with 14 bases between. Germline V lookup: CDR1 DFQATT, CDR2 SNEGSKA (reference sequence). The CDR3 here is CSAATDDYTEAFF. The CDR3 DNA follows: TGCAGTGCAGCGACCGACGACTACACTGAAGCTTTCTTT.

J is TRBJ1-1 and V is TRBV18; D perhaps matches TRBD1 (5 bases). CDR1 KGHSH and CDR2 LQKENI come from the germline V gene. This CDR3 is built from 15 residues. Trimming stripped 6 bases from V and 4 bases from J, with 18 bases between. CDR3 loop: CASSQEGTFGTEAFF. The DNA for the CDR3 is TGTGCCAGCTCCCAAGAGGGGACGTTCGGCACTGAAGCTTTCTTT.

This clonotype came up many times. The genes are TRBV10-3 and TRBJ2-1; 8 positions agree with TRBD2. Germline V CDR1 and CDR2: ENHRY, SYGVKD. Trimming removed 7 bases from V and 6 bases from J; junction bases left unmatched: 14. This CDR3 is 16 amino acids long. The CDR3 protein is CAITDSGAPLFNEQFF. The CDR3 DNA reads as TGTGCCATCACTGATAGCGGGGCCCCTTTATTCAATGAGCAGTTCTTC.

The chain links TRBV5-6 to TRBJ2-3; no clear D. This CDR3 is 15 amino acids long. Between the trimmed V and J ends, which lost 0 bases and 0 bases, there was a span of 8 bases. Germline CDR1 is SGHDT and CDR2 is YYEEEE. The CDR3 DNA follows: TGTGCCAGCAGCTTGGACCCGGTGAGCACAGATACGCAGTATTTT. Amino acids: CASSLDPVSTDTQYF.

V and J are TRBV6-5 and TRBJ2-1, with 7 bases lining up with TRBD2. Germline CDR1 and CDR2: MNHEY and SVGAGI. Trimming took 7 bases from V and 6 from J; bases not matched to a gene: 3. This CDR3 comprises 12 residues. The CDR3 is CASTSSGNEQFF. The CDR3 nucleotides are TGTGCCAGCACCTCTAGCGGCAATGAGCAGTTCTTC.

The genes are TRBV11-2 and TRBJ2-3; D uncertain. The germline CDR1 and CDR2 sequences are SGHAT and FQNNGV. V shed 3 bases and J shed 2 bases, with 15 bases lying between them. The CDR3 runs 16 residues. CDR3 amino acids: CASSLIWTKPTDTQYF. The CDR3 region has the DNA TGTGCCAGCAGCTTGATTTGGACGAAACCCACAGATACGCAGTATTTT.

This clonotype has at least ten counts. The rearrangement uses TRBV5-4 and TRBJ2-7, with a weak D call TRBD1 (6 bases). The CDR3 covers 14 residues. Trimming took 4 bases from V and 2 from J, leaving 13 bases between them. Germline loops: CDR1 SGHNT, CDR2 YYREEE (reference sequence). The CDR3 sequence: CASSQNRVTYEQYF. CDR3 in DNA: TGTGCCAGCAGCCAAAACAGGGTCACCTACGAGCAGTACTTC.

This clonotype came up a few times. V gene TRBV2 combines with J gene TRBJ1-2, with D possibly being TRBD1 (5 bases). The V gene's germline CDR1 is SNHLY and CDR2 FYNNEI. V was trimmed by 3 bases and J by 2 bases, leaving 16 bases between them. The CDR3 length is 16 residues. CDR3 nucleotides: TGTGCCAGCAGTGAGCAAGGCTTTTCAGGGAACTATGGCTACACCTTC. Protein: CASSEQGFSGNYGYTF.

This clonotype has more than one count but fewer than ten. The chain combines TRBV12-3 or TRBV12-4 with TRBJ2-3, with 13 bases identical to TRBD2. The V gene end was trimmed by 2 bases and the J gene end by 3 bases; junction bases not matched to a gene: 8. The CDR3 totals 18 residues. The CDR3: CASSLRLAGGFETDTQYF. DNA for the CDR3: TGTGCCAGCAGTTTAAGACTAGCGGGAGGATTTGAGACAGATACGCAGTATTTT.

The rearrangement uses TRBV29-1 and TRBJ2-5; D is unresolved. The CDR3 sequence is 11 residues long. V dropped 8 bases and J dropped 5 bases, with 12 bases sitting between them. CDR1 is SQVTM, CDR2 ANQGSEA, per germline. CDR3 protein: CSILGFETQYF. CDR3 sequence (DNA): TGCAGCATATTAGGGTTTGAGACCCAGTACTTC.

This clonotype was counted between two and nine times. The chain carries TRBV29-1 and TRBJ1-3, with no clear D. Trimming took off 0 bases at V and 0 bases at J, with 9 bases between the two ends. The CDR3 has 15 residues. The V gene's germline CDR1 is SQVTM and CDR2 ANQGSEA. The CDR3 region has the DNA TGCAGCGTTGAAGAAGGGCCACGCTCTGGAAACACCATATATTTT. Its protein product is CSVEEGPRSGNTIYF.

V and J are TRBV5-1 and TRBJ2-2; weak D call: TRBD1 (5 bases). This CDR3 is 15 amino acids long. Germline CDR1 and CDR2: SGHRS and YFSETQ. V lost 1 base and J lost 2, with 9 bases in between. Here the CDR3 reads CASSLWQGNTGELFF. CDR3 DNA: TGCGCCAGCAGCTTGTGGCAGGGAAACACCGGGGAGCTGTTTTTT.

V is TRBV7-2 and J is TRBJ1-2; perhaps TRBD1 as D (5 bases). Per the germline V gene, CDR1 is SGHTA and CDR2 is FQGNSA. CDR3 length equals 14 residues. Trimming shortened V by 4 bases and J by 7 bases, and 16 bases separated the two germline ends. DNA for the CDR3: TGTGCCAGCAGCTCAGCTCGAGGCGGGGGTGGCTACACCTTC. Residues: CASSSARGGGGYTF.

This clonotype was recorded a few times. CDR3 sequence: CASSLWPSGANVLTF. CDR3 nucleotides: TGTGCCAGCAGTTTGTGGCCCTCTGGGGCCAACGTCCTGACTTTC. The gene calls are TRBV27 and TRBJ2-6, with D hard to call. The V end was cut by 3 bases, the J end by 0 bases, with 6 bases between. The length of the CDR3 is 15 residues. CDR1 is MNHEY and CDR2 is SMNVEV in the germline V gene (reference sequence).

The table lists this clonotype with many counts. The chain carries TRBV6-1 and TRBJ2-3; D is perhaps TRBD1 (5 bases). V gave up 6 bases and J gave up 4 bases, with 14 bases separating them. This CDR3 is built from 14 residues. The germline gives CDR1 MNHNS, CDR2 SASEGT. The chain's CDR3 is CASRRGPSSDTQYF. CDR3 nucleotides: TGTGCCAGCAGAAGGGGCCCGAGTTCAGATACGCAGTATTTT.